This T cell receptor (beta chain) is drawn from a study of Graves' ophthalmopathy and Graves' hyperthyroidism. This CDR3 is built from 17 residues. Trimming took 2 bases from V and 3 from J; bases not matched to a gene: 9. Per the germline V gene, CDR1 is SGHTA and CDR2 is FQGTGA. This clonotype has at least ten counts. RNA served as the template for amplifying TCR beta CDR3 regions. First-round RT-PCR used HTBI primers; second-round multiplex PCR followed. One entry per CDR3 protein, called by TCRdb with MiXCR from the multiplex PCR reads. The repertoire has 900,000 to 1,200,000 distinct CDR3 sequences, roughly two fifths of them found once; the top ten carry around 10%.

The gene calls are TRBV7-3 and TRBJ2-2, with 7 bases identical to TRBD2. The receptor was isolated from an adult man with Graves' hyperthyroidism. Sequencing was performed on peripheral blood or thyroid tissue (not recorded which). The CDR3 loop reads CASSLSPGREDTGELFF. CDR3 in DNA: TGTGCCAGCAGCTTATCCCCTGGGAGGGAGGACACCGGGGAGCTGTTTTTT.